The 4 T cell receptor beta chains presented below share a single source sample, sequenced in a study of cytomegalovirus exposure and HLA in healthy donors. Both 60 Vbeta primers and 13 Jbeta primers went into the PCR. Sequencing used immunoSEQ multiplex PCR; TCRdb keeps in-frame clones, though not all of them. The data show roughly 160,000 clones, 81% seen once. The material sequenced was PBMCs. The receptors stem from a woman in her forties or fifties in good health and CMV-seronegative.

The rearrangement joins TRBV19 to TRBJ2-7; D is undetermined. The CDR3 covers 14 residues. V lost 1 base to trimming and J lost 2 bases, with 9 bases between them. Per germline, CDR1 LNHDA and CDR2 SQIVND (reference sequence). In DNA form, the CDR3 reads TGTGCCAGTAGTATAGGAGGCCCCCCCTACGAGCAGTACTTC. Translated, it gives CASSIGGPPYEQYF.

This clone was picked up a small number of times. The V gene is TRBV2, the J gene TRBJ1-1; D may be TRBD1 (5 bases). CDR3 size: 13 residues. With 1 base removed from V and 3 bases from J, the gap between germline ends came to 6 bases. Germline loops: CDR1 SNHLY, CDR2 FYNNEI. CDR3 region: CASSEDRYTEAFF. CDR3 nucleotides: TGTGCCAGCAGTGAAGACAGGTACACTGAAGCTTTCTTT.

CDR3 residues: CAGRVGETQYF. Written as DNA, the CDR3 is TGTGCCGGCAGGGTGGGGGAGACCCAGTACTTC. V gene TRBV30 combines with J gene TRBJ2-5; D possibly corresponds to TRBD1 (5 bases). V was pared by 8 bases and J by 5 bases, with 12 bases between. Germline values: CDR1 GTSNPN, CDR2 SVGIG (reference sequence). The CDR3 loop spans 11 amino acids.

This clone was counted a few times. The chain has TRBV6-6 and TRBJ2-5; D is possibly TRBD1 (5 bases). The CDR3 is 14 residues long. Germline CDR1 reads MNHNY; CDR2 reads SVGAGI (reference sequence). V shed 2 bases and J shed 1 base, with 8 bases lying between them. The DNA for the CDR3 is TGTGCCAGCAGTTACGGACAAAGCCAAGAGACCCAGTACTTC. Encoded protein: CASSYGQSQETQYF.